A single sample is the source of the 27 T cell receptor beta chains below, sequenced in a study of control samples from healthy donors and cancer patients. Here immunoSEQ multiplex PCR was the method, and the copy in TCRdb shows in-frame clones only, minus some. The table records some 120,000 clones, over 75% of them present only once. Input material: blood. The origin of the receptors is a man between 18 and 29 years old in good health.

V gene TRBV19 combines with J gene TRBJ2-3; D might be TRBD1 or TRBD2, each matching 6 bases. CDR3 length: 14 amino acids. Germline V gene data show CDR1 as LNHDA and CDR2 as SQIVND (reference sequence). V was cut by 10 bases and J by 3 bases, with 17 bases left in between. The CDR3 region has the DNA TGTGCCACCATGAGGGGGGCGCATACAGATACGCAGTATTTT. Its protein product is CATMRGAHTDTQYF.

The V and J genes are TRBV7-3 and TRBJ2-5, with no clear D. Germline values: CDR1 SGHTA, CDR2 FQGTGA. Trimming removed 6 bases at V and 2 bases at J, with 4 bases between. The CDR3 covers 11 residues. The CDR3 loop reads CASRRQETQYF. As DNA, the CDR3 is TGTGCCAGCAGAAGGCAAGAGACCCAGTACTTC. The full variable domain, completed using reference TRBV7-3 and TRBJ2-5, is GAGVSQTPSNKVTEKGKYVELRCDPISGHTALYWYRQSLGQGPEFLIYFQGTGAADDSGLPNDRFFAVRPEGSVSTLKIQRTERGDSAVYLCASRRQETQYFGPGTRLLVL.

This clone is labeled as medium-sized. The J gene is TRBJ1-2, the V gene TRBV5-1, with a tentative D call TRBD1 (5 bases). The germline V gene encodes CDR1 SGHRS and CDR2 YFSETQ. Trimming removed 4 bases at V and 6 bases at J, with 16 bases between. This CDR3 has 14 residues. Here the CDR3 DNA reads TGCGCCAGCAGCATCAACCGCCAGGGAAATGGCTACACCTTC. Residues: CASSINRQGNGYTF.

J is TRBJ2-3 and V is TRBV11-3, with 9 bases identical to TRBD2. This CDR3 region has 16 residues. The germline V gene has CDR1 SGHNT and CDR2 YENEEA. The junction had 6 bases not matched to a gene; V was cut back by 1 base and J by 4 bases. In DNA form, the CDR3 reads TGTGCCAGCAGCTTAGGAGGGACTAGCAGCCCAGATACGCAGTATTTT. It translates to CASSLGGTSSPDTQYF.

The chain couples TRBV24-1 to TRBJ2-3; D remains unclear. The ends were cut back, 6 bases at V and 4 bases at J, with 4 bases in the middle. Germline CDR1 KGHDR, CDR2 SFDVKD. The CDR3 runs to 11 residues. CDR3 sequence reads: CATSWSDTQYF. The CDR3 DNA is TGTGCCACCAGTTGGTCAGATACGCAGTATTTT.

This sequence joins TRBV5-1 and TRBJ1-1, with 7 bases lining up with TRBD1. CDR3 size: 16 residues. V was pared by 0 bases and J by 3 bases, with 8 bases of the junction left unmatched. Germline V CDR1 and CDR2: SGHRS, YFSETQ. This chain's CDR3 is CASSLARTGQDTEAFF. The CDR3 DNA follows: TGCGCCAGCAGCTTGGCTCGGACAGGTCAGGACACTGAAGCTTTCTTT.

This clone was observed a single time. This chain links TRBV30 with TRBJ2-7, with D possibly being TRBD2 (5 bases). V lost 2 bases and J lost 3, with 5 bases in between. The germline CDR1 and CDR2 sequences are GTSNPN and SVGIG (reference sequence). This CDR3 spans 11 amino acids. CDR3 residues: CAWSRDYEQYF. The CDR3 nucleotides read TGTGCCTGGAGTCGGGACTACGAGCAGTACTTC.

In DNA, the CDR3 is TGTGCCAGTAGAAGGTCGGGAGATTGGGATGAGCAGTTCTTC. Amino acid sequence: CASRRSGDWDEQFF. The chain joins TRBV19 to TRBJ2-1; TRBD2 is a possible D gene (6 bases). The CDR3 extends over 14 amino acids. Per germline, CDR1 LNHDA and CDR2 SQIVND (reference sequence). V was trimmed by 6 bases and J by 8 bases, leaving 17 bases between them.

V and J are TRBV5-1 and TRBJ1-6, with 8 bases aligning to TRBD1. Germline CDR1 is SGHRS and CDR2 is YFSETQ. Germline trimming cut 0 bases from V and 6 bases from J; bases unmatched to any gene: 2. The CDR3 totals 15 residues. DNA of the CDR3: TGCGCCAGCAGCTTGGGACAGGGGTCTAATTCACCCCTCCACTTT. Protein product: CASSLGQGSNSPLHF.

Regarding this clone: The junction differs from germline at one of its ends, possibly a read error. The chain links TRBV7-7 to TRBJ2-6, with 14 bases fitting TRBD2. The germline V gene has CDR1 SSHAT and CDR2 FNYEAQ (reference sequence). There are 21 residues in the CDR3. This CDR3 reads CASSLIPTGLAGGTGANVLTF. The DNA of the CDR3 is TGTGCTAGCAGCCTTATACCGACCGGACTAGCGGGAGGAACTGGGGCCAACGTCCTGACTTTC. The whole variable domain, remainder taken from reference TRBV7-7 and TRBJ2-6, is GAGVSQSPRYKVTKRGQDVTLRCDPISSHATLYWYQQALGQGPEFLTYFNYEAQPDKSGLPSDRFSAERPEGSISTLTIQRTEQRDSAMYRCASSLIPTGLAGGTGANVLTFGAGSRLTVL.

The chain uses TRBV5-1 and TRBJ1-2; perhaps TRBD1 as D (6 bases). The germline CDR1 and CDR2 sequences are SGHRS and YFSETQ. V was pared by 6 bases and J by 7 bases, with 22 bases between. There are 15 residues in the CDR3. The CDR3 region is CASTLGRTDSGGYTF. CDR3 nucleotides: TGCGCCAGCACCCTTGGCCGGACGGACAGCGGTGGCTACACCTTC.

The chain links TRBV24-1 to TRBJ1-3; possible D gene TRBD1, 5 bases. The V end lost 4 bases, the J end lost 4 bases, and 10 bases lay between the germline ends. Germline CDR1 reads KGHDR; CDR2 reads SFDVKD. The CDR3 is 14 residues long. CDR3 loop: CATSEGVEGNTIYF. The CDR3 nucleotides are TGTGCCACCAGTGAAGGGGTAGAGGGAAACACCATATATTTT.

This clone was seen a handful of times. The chain links TRBV28 to TRBJ1-5, with TRBD1 as a possible D gene (5 bases). Trimming stripped 8 bases from V and 0 bases from J, with 14 bases between. The CDR3 spans 15 residues. Germline lookup yields CDR1 MDHEN and CDR2 SYDVKM. CDR3 in amino acids: CASLDGGDSNQPQHF. In DNA form, the CDR3 reads TGTGCCAGCTTGGATGGGGGGGATAGCAATCAGCCCCAGCATTTT.

The chain couples TRBV5-4 to TRBJ2-5, with 7 bases lining up with TRBD1. The germline V gene has CDR1 SGHNT and CDR2 YYREEE (reference sequence). The CDR3 contains 17 residues. The trim removed 4 bases at V and 1 base at J, leaving 13 bases unmatched. CDR3 sequence: CASSIGSGQTTQETQYF. CDR3 DNA: TGTGCCAGCAGCATTGGATCGGGACAGACTACCCAAGAGACCCAGTACTTC.

The CDR3, as DNA: TGTGCCAGCCGCGGAGGTTTCCCAGATACGCAGTATTTT. It translates to CASRGGFPDTQYF. The chain links TRBV27 to TRBJ2-3; weak D call: TRBD2 (5 bases). The CDR3 is made up of 13 amino acids. Germline V gene lookup returns CDR1 MNHEY and CDR2 SMNVEV (reference sequence). The V end lost 8 bases, the J end lost 4 bases, and 13 bases lay between the germline ends.

J is TRBJ2-7 and V is TRBV28; D may correspond to TRBD1 or TRBD2 (5 bases each). The CDR3 spans 14 residues. V was shortened by 5 bases and J by 3 bases, with 14 bases between the two germline ends. Looked up from germline, CDR1 is MDHEN and CDR2 is SYDVKM. Here the CDR3 reads CASSQLGTYYEQYF. CDR3 DNA: TGTGCCAGCAGTCAGTTGGGGACCTACTACGAGCAGTACTTC. The entire variable domain, with the rest obtained from reference TRBV28 and TRBJ2-7, is as follows: DVKVTQSSRYLVKRTGEKVFLECVQDMDHENMFWYRQDPGLGLRLIYFSYDVKMKEKGDIPEGYSVSREKKERFSLILESASTNQTSMYLCASSQLGTYYEQYFGPGTRLTVT.

The V and J genes are TRBV3-1 (or the pseudogene TRBV3-2) and TRBJ2-7, with 8 bases identical to TRBD2. CDR3 size: 16 residues. V lost 1 base and J lost 0; bases outside the gene matches: 5. Germline CDR1 LGHDT, CDR2 YNNKEL (reference sequence). CDR3 amino acids: CASSQASSGTSYEQYF. The CDR3 region has the DNA TGTGCCAGCAGCCAAGCAAGTAGCGGGACCTCCTACGAGCAGTACTTC.

The chain links TRBV14 to TRBJ1-1; unclear D gene. The CDR3 consists of 13 residues. Germline loops: CDR1 SGHDN, CDR2 FVKESK. Deletions cut 0 bases from V and 4 bases from J, with 6 bases between. The CDR3 is CASSQDLGTEAFF. CDR3 in DNA: TGTGCCAGCAGCCAAGATCTTGGCACTGAAGCTTTCTTT.

The genes are TRBV11-3 and TRBJ2-3; a possible D gene is TRBD1 (5 bases). From germline, CDR1 is SGHNT and CDR2 YENEEA. This CDR3 spans 16 amino acids. Trimming took off 2 bases at V and 3 bases at J, with 15 bases between the two ends. CDR3 sequence (DNA): TGTGCCAGCAGCTTACGGTCAATGCAGGGTACAGATACGCAGTATTTT. The encoded protein is CASSLRSMQGTDTQYF.

This clone was observed once. This sequence joins TRBV5-1 and TRBJ2-7; D possibly corresponds to TRBD1 (6 bases). Per germline, CDR1 SGHRS and CDR2 YFSETQ. Trimming removed 5 bases at V and 3 bases at J, with 9 bases between. The CDR3 contains 12 residues. CDR3 sequence reads: CASRDSNYEQYF. The CDR3 DNA reads as TGCGCCAGCAGGGACAGTAACTACGAGCAGTACTTC. Using reference TRBV5-1 and TRBJ2-7 for the parts outside the CDR3, the full variable domain is KAGVTQTPRYLIKTRGQQVTLSCSPISGHRSVSWYQQTPGQGLQFLFEYFSETQRNKGNFPGRFSGRQFSNSRSEMNVSTLELGDSALYLCASRDSNYEQYFGPGTRLTVT.

This clone came up once. V is TRBV29-1 and J is TRBJ2-3; 9 bases agree with TRBD2. CDR3 length: 16 residues. Germline V gene sequence: CDR1 SQVTM, CDR2 ANQGSEA. Unmatched junction bases numbered 7, after V lost 0 bases and J lost 3 bases. For the CDR3, the DNA is TGCAGCGTTGAAGATTCGGGGCGGGAGGGGACAGATACGCAGTATTTT. Amino acids: CSVEDSGREGTDTQYF.

This clone was detected only once. The rearrangement links TRBV28 to TRBJ1-3; D possibly corresponds to TRBD1 (5 bases). CDR1 and CDR2 from the germline V gene are MDHEN and SYDVKM. V lost 7 bases to trimming and J lost 0 bases, with 16 bases between them. The CDR3 has 16 residues. CDR3 sequence reads: CASNLGGPYSGNTIYF. The CDR3 DNA reads as TGTGCCAGCAATCTGGGGGGTCCCTACTCTGGAAACACCATATATTTT.

The V gene is TRBV10-2, the J gene TRBJ2-1, with D hard to call. Germline CDR1 is WSHSY and CDR2 is SAAADI. The CDR3 has 11 amino acids. Trimming removed 6 bases at V and 7 bases at J, with 7 bases between. The CDR3 coding sequence is TGCGCCAGCAGCCTGAGTAATGAGCAGTTCTTC. Encoded protein: CASSLSNEQFF.

V and J are TRBV6-5 and TRBJ2-7; 11 bases fit TRBD2. Germline values: CDR1 MNHEY, CDR2 SVGAGI. The CDR3 is made up of 16 amino acids. After removal of 3 bases from V and 2 bases from J, the junction contained 6 bases not matched to a gene. The CDR3 coding sequence is TGTGCCAGCAGTTATAGGACTAGCGGGTCCCCCTACGAGCAGTACTTC. Translation gives CASSYRTSGSPYEQYF.

The V and J genes are TRBV9 and TRBJ2-5, with D perhaps TRBD2 (5 bases). Germline CDR1 and CDR2: SGDLS and YYNGEE. V lost 1 base and J lost 1, with 8 bases in between. This CDR3 is 14 amino acids long. The CDR3 region is CASSVSSRQETQYF. CDR3 coding DNA: TGTGCCAGCAGCGTATCTAGCCGCCAAGAGACCCAGTACTTC.

The chain has TRBV18 and TRBJ2-1, with D possibly being TRBD2 (6 bases). The CDR3 runs 13 residues. V lost 2 bases to trimming and J lost 7 bases, with 9 bases between them. Germline V gives CDR1 KGHSH, CDR2 LQKENI. CDR3 loop: CASSPSLANEQFF. DNA for the CDR3: TGTGCCAGCTCACCATCCCTAGCGAATGAGCAGTTCTTC.

This sequence joins TRBV6-1 and TRBJ1-1, with TRBD1 matching 9 bases. Germline values: CDR1 MNHNS, CDR2 SASEGT. This CDR3 region has 15 residues. With 0 bases clipped from V and 4 bases from J, the junction kept 3 bases outside the gene matches. CDR3 region: CASSEAGTGFTEAFF. The CDR3 coding sequence is TGTGCCAGCAGTGAAGCCGGGACAGGGTTCACTGAAGCTTTCTTT.